Sequencing of this T cell receptor (beta chain) was carried out in a study of T cell repertoires in cytomegalovirus infection. About the study: Newly reported HLA-C-restricted and thoroughly characterized HLA-B-restricted CMV epitopes were employed. Matching HLA type, along with CMV infection, was indicated by public TCR beta signatures.

Regarding the study as a whole: In two of eight donors, the top clonotype was HLA-C-restricted CMV-specific. Individuals carrying CMV plus the relevant HLA were identified by cumulative frequency of public TCR beta families.

From the reads, TCRdb called clonotypes with MiXCR, one entry per CDR3 protein. The top ten clones hold over 85% of a sample with about 85,000 distinct CDR3 sequences, around half of them seen once. Concerning this clonotype itself: The antigen remains unidentified.

The V gene's germline CDR1 is SGHVT and CDR2 SQSDAQ. The CDR3 covers 13 residues. V was shortened by 7 bases and J by 4 bases, with 11 bases between the two germline ends. This clonotype originated in a human donor in good health (CMV status not recorded). Some clones in this sample may be carry-over from other donors' samples. The gene calls are TRBV7-4 and TRBJ1-5; tentative D call: TRBD1 (6 bases). Source: CD8+ T cells from cultured PBMCs, taken from culture after CMV antigen stimulation. The CDR3 reads CASTLGGNQPQHF. CDR3 bases: TGTGCCAGCACCCTAGGGGGAAATCAGCCCCAGCATTTT. Variable domain in full (rest from reference TRBV7-4 and TRBJ1-5): GAGVSQSPRYKVAKRGRDVALRCDSISGHVTLYWYRQTLGQGSEVLTYSQSDAQRDKSGRPSGRFSAERPERSVSTLKIQRTEQGDSAVYLCASTLGGNQPQHFGDGTRLSIL.